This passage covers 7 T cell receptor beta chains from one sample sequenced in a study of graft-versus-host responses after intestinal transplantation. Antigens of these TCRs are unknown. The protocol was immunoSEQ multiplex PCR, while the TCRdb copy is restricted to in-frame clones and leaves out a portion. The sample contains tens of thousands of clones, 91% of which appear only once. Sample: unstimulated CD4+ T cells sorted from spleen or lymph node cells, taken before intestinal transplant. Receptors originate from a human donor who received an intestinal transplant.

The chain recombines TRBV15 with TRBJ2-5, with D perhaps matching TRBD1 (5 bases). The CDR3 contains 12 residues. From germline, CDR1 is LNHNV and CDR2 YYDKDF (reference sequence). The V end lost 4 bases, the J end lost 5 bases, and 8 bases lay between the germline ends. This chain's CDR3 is CATSKGPETQYF. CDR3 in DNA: TGTGCCACCAGCAAGGGGCCGGAGACCCAGTACTTC.

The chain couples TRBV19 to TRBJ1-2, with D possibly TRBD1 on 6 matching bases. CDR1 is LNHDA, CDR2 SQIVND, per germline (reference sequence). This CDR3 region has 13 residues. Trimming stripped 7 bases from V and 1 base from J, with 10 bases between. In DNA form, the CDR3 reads TGTGCCAGTAATAGGGGGTATAACTATGGCTACACCTTC. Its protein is CASNRGYNYGYTF.

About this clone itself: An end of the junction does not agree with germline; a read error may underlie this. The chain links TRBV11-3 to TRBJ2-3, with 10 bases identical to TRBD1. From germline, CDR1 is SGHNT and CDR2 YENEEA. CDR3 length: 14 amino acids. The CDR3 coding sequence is TGTGCCAGCAGCTTAGAAGGCGCGACAGGGGGCGCAAATTTT. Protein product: CASSLEGATGGANF.

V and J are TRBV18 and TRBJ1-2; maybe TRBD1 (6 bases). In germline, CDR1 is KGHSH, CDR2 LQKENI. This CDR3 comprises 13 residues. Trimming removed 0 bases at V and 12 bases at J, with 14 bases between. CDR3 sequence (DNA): TGTGCCAGCTCACCACCGGTGATGACAGGACACACCTTC. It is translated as CASSPPVMTGHTF. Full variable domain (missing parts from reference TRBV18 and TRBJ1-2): NAGVMQNPRHLVRRRGQEARLRCSPMKGHSHVYWYRQLPEEGLKFMVYLQKENIIDESGMPKERFSAEFPKEGPSILRIQQVVRGDSAAYFCASSPPVMTGHTFGSGTRLTVV.

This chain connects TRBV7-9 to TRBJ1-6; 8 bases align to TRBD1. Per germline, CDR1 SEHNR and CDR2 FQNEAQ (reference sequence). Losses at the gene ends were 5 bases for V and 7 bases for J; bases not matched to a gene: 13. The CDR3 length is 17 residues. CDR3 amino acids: CASSRPGQAGVNSPLHF. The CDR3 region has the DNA TGTGCCAGCAGCCGCCCGGGACAGGCCGGTGTGAATTCACCCCTCCACTTT.

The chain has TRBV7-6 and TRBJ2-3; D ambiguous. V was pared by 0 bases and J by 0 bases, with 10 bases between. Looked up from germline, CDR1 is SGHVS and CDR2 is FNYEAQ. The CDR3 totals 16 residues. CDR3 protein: CASSLARHTSTDTQYF. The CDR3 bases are TGTGCCAGCAGCTTAGCGAGGCACACTAGCACAGATACGCAGTATTTT.

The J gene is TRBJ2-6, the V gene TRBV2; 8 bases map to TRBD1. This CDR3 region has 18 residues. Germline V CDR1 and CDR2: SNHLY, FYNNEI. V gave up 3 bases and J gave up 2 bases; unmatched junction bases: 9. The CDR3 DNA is TGTGCCAGCAGTGACGCAGGGGGCGGAATAGCTGGGGCCAACGTCCTGACTTTC. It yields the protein CASSDAGGGIAGANVLTF.